One sample yielded the 18 T cell receptor beta chains listed below, sequenced in a study of blood T cell repertoires in COVID-19. Sequenced by immunoSEQ multiplex PCR; TCRdb stores in-frame clones only, minus some. The sample has a few hundred thousand clones; around nine tenths are singletons. Sequenced material: PBMCs or T cells enriched from blood (not recorded which). The source of these receptors is a woman in her forties or fifties who had recovered from COVID-19.

The chain recombines TRBV7-2 with TRBJ1-1, with D possibly matching TRBD1 (6 bases). CDR3 length: 12 residues. The V and J ends lost 9 bases and 3 bases respectively, with 11 bases between them. Germline V CDR1 and CDR2: SGHTA, FQGNSA. CDR3 bases: TGTGCCAGTGGGAGACAGGACACTGAAGCTTTCTTT. This translates into CASGRQDTEAFF.

This rearrangement joins TRBV5-4 to TRBJ2-2; 7 bases match TRBD1. The CDR3 sequence is 18 residues long. The germline CDR1 and CDR2 sequences are SGHNT and YYREEE (reference sequence). Germline trimming cut 4 bases from V and 2 bases from J; bases unmatched to any gene: 14. The CDR3 bases are TGTGCCAGCAGCCGTGACAGGGAAACGTGGAAAAACACCGGGGAGCTGTTTTTT. Translated: CASSRDRETWKNTGELFF.

The CDR3 protein is CASSMGAGVLTDTQYF. For the CDR3, the DNA is TGTGCCAGTAGTATGGGGGCAGGGGTTCTCACAGATACGCAGTATTTT. This chain connects TRBV19 to TRBJ2-3; possible D gene TRBD1, 6 bases. With 3 bases removed from V and 2 bases from J, the gap between germline ends came to 15 bases. The CDR3 has 16 residues. CDR1 is LNHDA, CDR2 SQIVND, per germline (reference sequence).

The rearrangement joins TRBV5-1 to TRBJ2-1; 11 nucleotides agree with TRBD1. J gave up 0 bases and V 4 bases, and 3 bases lay outside the gene matches. In germline, CDR1 is SGHRS, CDR2 YFSETQ. This CDR3 spans 16 amino acids. In DNA form, the CDR3 reads TGCGCCAGCAGCGCCGGGACAGGGGGCTCCTACAATGAGCAGTTCTTC. Amino acids: CASSAGTGGSYNEQFF.

The chain uses TRBV28 and TRBJ2-3; 11 bases are a match to TRBD2. Germline CDR1 MDHEN, CDR2 SYDVKM. Trimming at V came to 8 bases and at J to 4 bases, leaving 17 bases not matched to a gene. CDR3 size: 18 residues. CDR3 in DNA: TGTGCCAGCCCAACAGGAGGTCATAGCGGGGGGGACGCAGATACGCAGTATTTT. Translated: CASPTGGHSGGDADTQYF.

The gene calls are TRBV7-2 and TRBJ2-6; no clear D. Trimming removed 3 bases from V and 0 bases from J, with 6 bases in between. Germline V gives CDR1 SGHTA, CDR2 FQGNSA. This CDR3 region has 15 residues. The CDR3 is CASSLSNSGANVLTF. As DNA, the CDR3 is TGTGCCAGCAGCTTGTCAAACTCTGGGGCCAACGTCCTGACTTTC.

The J gene is TRBJ2-1, the V gene TRBV6-4, with 9 bases that match TRBD2. The CDR3 contains 15 residues. V lost 1 base to trimming and J lost 2 bases; unmatched junction nucleotides: 0. CDR1 and CDR2 (germline): MRHNA, SNTAGT. This chain's CDR3 is CASSDLAGAYNEQFF. CDR3 DNA: TGTGCCAGCAGTGACTTAGCGGGGGCCTACAATGAGCAGTTCTTC.

Only one count was recorded for this clone. The same CDR3 can be traced to other DNA sequences in this sample. The rearrangement uses TRBV9 and TRBJ1-2; D gene uncertain. The CDR3 length is 14 residues. Trimming left V 0 bases short and J 0 bases short, with 6 bases between. The germline V gene has CDR1 SGDLS and CDR2 YYNGEE. In DNA, the CDR3 is TGTGCCAGCAGCGTAGGGGGAGCTAACTATGGCTACACCTTC. Its protein is CASSVGGANYGYTF. The full variable domain, completed using reference TRBV9 and TRBJ1-2, is DSGVTQTPKHLITATGQRVTLRCSPRSGDLSVYWYQQSLDQGLQFLIQYYNGEERAKGNILERFSAQQFPDLHSELNLSSLELGDSALYFCASSVGGANYGYTFGSGTRLTVV.

The chain uses TRBV5-1 and TRBJ1-2; D is undetermined. V lost 0 bases to trimming and J lost 11 bases, with 14 bases between them. Germline V gives CDR1 SGHRS, CDR2 YFSETQ. CDR3 length equals 13 residues. Here the CDR3 reads CASSLAGFDGYTF. CDR3 nucleotide sequence: TGCGCCAGCAGCTTGGCGGGGTTCGACGGTTACACCTTC.

This chain connects TRBV12-3 or TRBV12-4 to TRBJ2-5; D perhaps matches TRBD2 (5 bases). CDR3 length: 13 residues. The V end lost 8 bases, the J end lost 9 bases, and 19 bases lay between the germline ends. CDR3 DNA: TGTGCCAGCCGCCTAACGGGATACTTCGCCCAGTACTTC. Protein product: CASRLTGYFAQYF.

This rearrangement joins TRBV5-1 to TRBJ1-3; D perhaps matches TRBD1 (6 bases). The ends were cut back, 1 base at V and 2 bases at J, with 10 bases in the middle. The CDR3 consists of 15 residues. Germline CDR1 and CDR2: SGHRS and YFSETQ. This CDR3 reads CASSLTGTPGNTIYF. CDR3 nucleotides: TGCGCCAGCAGCTTGACCGGGACACCTGGAAACACCATATATTTT. Full variable domain (rest looked up from reference TRBV5-1 and TRBJ1-3): KAGVTQTPRYLIKTRGQQVTLSCSPISGHRSVSWYQQTPGQGLQFLFEYFSETQRNKGNFPGRFSGRQFSNSRSEMNVSTLELGDSALYLCASSLTGTPGNTIYFGEGSWLTVV.

J is TRBJ1-2 and V is TRBV25-1; D may be TRBD1 (6 bases). The germline V gene has CDR1 MGHDK and CDR2 SYGVNS. The CDR3 extends over 14 amino acids. Trimming removed 6 bases from V and 11 bases from J, with 22 bases in between. The CDR3: CASRENRDTSRYTF. For the CDR3, the DNA is TGTGCCAGCAGGGAGAACCGGGACACCTCGAGGTACACCTTC.

V usage is TRBV19 and J usage is TRBJ2-5; the match to TRBD2 covers 7 bases. The CDR3 consists of 15 residues. The V and J ends lost 2 bases and 2 bases, in that order; junction bases with no gene match: 5. The germline CDR1 and CDR2 sequences are LNHDA and SQIVND (reference sequence). CDR3 protein: CASSIWGGGQETQYF. In DNA form, the CDR3 reads TGTGCCAGTAGTATATGGGGCGGGGGACAAGAGACCCAGTACTTC.

This chain connects TRBV28 to TRBJ1-5; 7 bases agree with TRBD1. The CDR3 spans 17 residues. Losses at the gene ends were 5 bases for V and 4 bases for J; bases not matched to a gene: 14. Looked up from germline, CDR1 is MDHEN and CDR2 is SYDVKM. Here the CDR3 DNA reads TGTGCCAGCAGTGGGAGACAGGGAATTTTAATGAATCAGCCCCAGCATTTT. This encodes CASSGRQGILMNQPQHF.

This chain links TRBV7-9 with TRBJ1-1; D perhaps matches TRBD1 (6 bases). Germline assignment: CDR1 SEHNR and CDR2 FQNEAQ (reference sequence). V dropped 5 bases and J dropped 5 bases, with 18 bases sitting between them. The CDR3 runs 15 residues. The CDR3 spells CASSTPTSGDTEAFF. The CDR3 DNA is TGTGCCAGCAGCACCCCGACCTCAGGGGATACTGAAGCTTTCTTT.

The gene calls are TRBV7-9 and TRBJ1-4, with D perhaps TRBD1 (5 bases). CDR1 and CDR2 from the germline V gene are SEHNR and FQNEAQ (reference sequence). Trimming left V 4 bases short and J 7 bases short, with 16 bases between. The length of the CDR3 is 15 residues. The CDR3 here is CASSSDRDLGEKLFF. The CDR3 DNA reads as TGTGCCAGCAGCTCCGACCGGGACTTGGGTGAAAAACTGTTTTTT.

The rearrangement uses TRBV4-1 and TRBJ2-1; D may be TRBD2 (7 bases). Germline V gene sequence: CDR1 MGHRA, CDR2 YSYEKL. V was clipped by 4 bases and J by 8 bases, with 21 bases between them. The CDR3 has 16 residues. CDR3: CASSLPTGGGLDEQFF. CDR3 DNA: TGCGCCAGCAGCCTCCCGACTGGGGGGGGGCTCGATGAGCAGTTCTTC.

The chain joins TRBV12-5 to TRBJ1-1; a weak D match, TRBD1 (6 bases). This CDR3 has 12 residues. The V gene lost 1 base and the J gene lost 9 bases, with 9 bases spanning the gap. CDR1 and CDR2 (germline): LGHNT, FRNRAP. The CDR3 region is CASGLGGRQAFF. In DNA form, the CDR3 reads TGTGCTAGTGGTTTGGGGGGGCGGCAAGCTTTCTTT. Using reference TRBV12-5 and TRBJ1-1 for the parts outside the CDR3, the full variable domain is DARVTQTPRHKVTEMGQEVTMRCQPILGHNTVFWYRQTMMQGLELLAYFRNRAPLDDSGMPKDRFSAEMPDATLATLKIQPSEPRDSAVYFCASGLGGRQAFFGQGTRLTVV.